The 9 T cell receptor beta chains below all came from one sample that was sequenced in a study of T cells after yellow fever vaccination. TCRdb called the 5' RACE reads again in MiXCR, with one record for every CDR3 protein. The data contain some 260,000 distinct CDR3 sequences, roughly 4.8% of them singletons. The material sequenced was CD4+ T cells sorted from PBMCs, taken on the day of the yellow fever booster vaccination. The receptor set was obtained from a man aged 18 to 29 who received the YFV17D yellow fever vaccine.

This clonotype was counted at least ten times. The CDR3 DNA reads TGTGCCATCAGTTTCACCGGGGAGCTGTTTTTT. Translation: CAISFTGELFF. The rearrangement links TRBV10-3 to TRBJ2-2, with D unclear. V was clipped by 5 bases and J by 4 bases, with 2 bases between them. The CDR3 has 11 residues. Per germline, CDR1 ENHRY and CDR2 SYGVKD.

This clonotype was counted a few times. The V call is TRBV5-1, the J call TRBJ2-2, with 8 bases fitting TRBD1. The V segment lost 0 bases and the J segment 1 base; nucleotides outside the gene matches: 2. CDR1 is SGHRS, CDR2 YFSETQ, per germline. There are 16 residues in the CDR3. CDR3 in amino acids: CASSLAGQGNTGELFF. The CDR3 region has the DNA TGCGCCAGCAGCTTGGCCGGACAGGGGAACACCGGGGAGCTGTTTTTT.

V usage is TRBV9 and J usage is TRBJ2-1; no clear D gene. The CDR3 sequence is 13 residues long. Between the trimmed V and J ends, which lost 0 bases and 4 bases, there was a span of 5 bases. CDR1 and CDR2 from the germline V gene are SGDLS and YYNGEE. The CDR3 reads CASSVAQYNEQFF. For the CDR3, the DNA is TGTGCCAGCAGCGTAGCCCAGTACAATGAGCAGTTCTTC.

The CDR3 bases are TGTGCCAGCAGCCGCCGGCTCTCAGATACGCAGTATTTT. Amino acids: CASSRRLSDTQYF. V usage is TRBV12-3 or TRBV12-4 and J usage is TRBJ2-3; D is unclear. The CDR3 extends over 13 amino acids. V lost 6 bases, J lost 4 bases, and 11 bases lay in between.

This chain uses TRBV11-3 with TRBJ2-7; D uncertain. Trimming stripped 0 bases from V and 7 bases from J, with 10 bases between. From germline, CDR1 is SGHNT and CDR2 YENEEA. The CDR3 contains 13 residues. The CDR3: CASSLDSSTEQYF. CDR3 DNA sequence: TGTGCCAGCAGCTTAGATTCGTCGACAGAGCAGTACTTC.

This chain connects TRBV7-2 to TRBJ2-1, with unresolved D. V was trimmed by 4 bases and J by 9 bases, leaving 13 bases between them. Germline CDR1 reads SGHTA; CDR2 reads FQGNSA. This CDR3 has 13 residues. In DNA form, the CDR3 reads TGTGCCAGCAGCTCCTTAGGGATGGGTGAGCAGTTCTTC. It encodes CASSSLGMGEQFF.

The genes are TRBV5-1 and TRBJ2-5, with TRBD2 matching over 11 bases. There are 16 residues in the CDR3. The junction had 10 bases not matched to a gene; V was cut back by 4 bases and J by 5 bases. CDR1 is SGHRS, CDR2 YFSETQ, per germline. The CDR3 coding sequence is TGCGCCAGCAGCAGGCTAGCGGGGGGCTTGGAGGAGACCCAGTACTTC. Translating it yields CASSRLAGGLEETQYF.

In its sample, this clonotype was seen many times. The gene calls are TRBV5-7 and TRBJ1-4; D unresolved. TRBV5-7 is classed as an ORF, of uncertain function. CDR3 length: 13 residues. Deletions cut 1 base from V and 7 bases from J, with 8 bases between. CDR3 loop: CASSLKGCEKLFF. CDR3 nucleotides: TGTGCCAGCAGCTTGAAAGGGTGTGAAAAACTGTTTTTT.

V and J are TRBV6-2 or TRBV6-3 and TRBJ1-2; D is ambiguous. The CDR3 totals 11 residues. V lost 6 bases, J lost 5 bases, and 7 bases lay in between. The germline V gene encodes CDR1 MNHEY and CDR2 SVGEGT. CDR3 nucleotide sequence: TGTGCCAGCAGGAACTCTTATGGCTACACCTTC. Translated: CASRNSYGYTF.